These 15 T cell receptor beta chains came from one sample sequenced in a study of blood T cell repertoires in COVID-19. TCRdb's copy holds only in-frame clones and misses some; the assay was immunoSEQ multiplex PCR. The table includes roughly 180,000 clones, 75% to 80% detected once. Specimen: peripheral blood. The receptors come from a woman between 45 and 60 years old with active or convalescent COVID-19.

In this sample, this clone turned up once. The CDR3 sequence: CASSPSGEGYTF. CDR3 coding DNA: TGTGCCAGCTCTCCATCGGGAGAGGGCTACACCTTC. This rearrangement joins TRBV6-5 to TRBJ1-2; D not resolved. CDR1 and CDR2 (germline): MNHEY, SVGAGI. The germline V and J ends were trimmed by 8 bases and 8 bases, with 15 bases remaining between them. The CDR3 consists of 12 residues.

The V and J genes are TRBV11-1 and TRBJ2-3, with 8 bases fitting TRBD2. V was clipped by 1 base and J by 0 bases; unmatched bases: 3. This CDR3 comprises 16 residues. Germline CDR1 and CDR2: SGHAT and FQDESV (reference sequence). The CDR3: CASSLGSGASTDTQYF. Written as DNA, the CDR3 is TGTGCCAGCAGCTTAGGTAGCGGGGCTAGCACAGATACGCAGTATTTT.

This chain connects TRBV4-2 to TRBJ2-1; 7 nucleotides line up with TRBD1. Germline loops: CDR1 LGHNA, CDR2 YNFKEQ. V shed 0 bases and J 2 bases; nucleotides not matched to a gene: 10. The CDR3 runs to 18 residues. The CDR3 bases are TGTGCCAGCAGCCAAGACCTATCCCCCGGGACAGCCTACAATGAGCAGTTCTTC. It translates to CASSQDLSPGTAYNEQFF.

The chain has TRBV4-2 and TRBJ1-1, with TRBD1 matching over 8 bases. In germline, CDR1 is LGHNA, CDR2 YNFKEQ. This CDR3 spans 14 amino acids. V was clipped by 4 bases and J by 10 bases; unmatched bases: 11. CDR3 DNA sequence: TGTGCCAGCAGCCCGCCGGGACAGGCCAATGGAGCTTTCTTT. Protein product: CASSPPGQANGAFF.

The J gene is TRBJ1-5, the V gene TRBV24-1, with a weak D call TRBD1 (6 bases). This CDR3 has 17 amino acids. Germline V gene data show CDR1 as KGHDR and CDR2 as SFDVKD. V was cut by 4 bases and J by 0 bases, with 15 bases left in between. CDR3 bases: TGTGCCACCAGTGACCCCAGACAGGCTTCTAGCAATCAGCCCCAGCATTTT. Translated, it gives CATSDPRQASSNQPQHF.

V usage is TRBV2 and J usage is TRBJ1-4; 10 nucleotides line up with TRBD1. The trim removed 6 bases at V and 0 bases at J, leaving 1 base unmatched. The germline V gene encodes CDR1 SNHLY and CDR2 FYNNEI. The CDR3 covers 15 residues. The CDR3, as DNA: TGTGCCAGCAGGACAGGGGGCTCAACTAATGAAAAACTGTTTTTT. Its protein product is CASRTGGSTNEKLFF.

The sample holds a few counts of this clone. The V and J genes are TRBV19 and TRBJ1-2; 9 bases map to TRBD1. V shed 5 bases and J 3 bases; nucleotides not matched to a gene: 16. CDR1 is LNHDA and CDR2 is SQIVND in the germline V gene (reference sequence). The CDR3 has 18 residues. CDR3 amino acids: CASSSRTSGTGTHYGYTF. CDR3 coding DNA: TGTGCCAGTAGTTCCCGTACCTCCGGGACAGGGACCCACTATGGCTACACCTTC.

The chain combines TRBV28 with TRBJ2-7; 11 nucleotides align to TRBD2. V gave up 4 bases and J gave up 0 bases; unmatched junction bases: 2. This CDR3 comprises 15 residues. In germline, CDR1 is MDHEN, CDR2 SYDVKM. In DNA form, the CDR3 reads TGTGCCAGCAGTTCAGGGACTAGCGGCTCCTACGAGCAGTACTTC. Protein sequence: CASSSGTSGSYEQYF.

The chain joins TRBV15 to TRBJ1-1; a weak D match, TRBD1 (5 bases). The germline V gene encodes CDR1 LNHNV and CDR2 YYDKDF (reference sequence). V gave up 4 bases and J gave up 2 bases, with 8 bases separating them. CDR3 size: 13 residues. The CDR3 spells CATSTDINTEAFF. The CDR3 nucleotides read TGTGCCACCAGCACGGACATTAACACTGAAGCTTTCTTT.

The chain combines TRBV28 with TRBJ1-6; D possibly corresponds to TRBD1 (5 bases). The CDR3 contains 14 residues. V lost 2 bases, J lost 7 bases, and 9 bases lay in between. Germline CDR1 reads MDHEN; CDR2 reads SYDVKM. This CDR3 is CASSLPGFNSPLHF. CDR3 nucleotide sequence: TGTGCCAGCAGTTTACCAGGGTTCAATTCACCCCTCCACTTT.

The rearrangement joins TRBV5-1 to TRBJ2-5, with 8 nucleotides matching TRBD1. The CDR3 runs 16 residues. Germline-derived CDR1 and CDR2 are SGHRS and YFSETQ. Losses at the gene ends were 2 bases for V and 3 bases for J; bases not matched to a gene: 9. The CDR3, as DNA: TGCGCCAGCAGCTTCACCTCGACAGGGGACGAAGAGACCCAGTACTTC. It specifies CASSFTSTGDEETQYF.

V usage is TRBV7-9 and J usage is TRBJ1-6; D may be TRBD1 (5 bases). This CDR3 is 15 amino acids long. V gave up 4 bases and J gave up 9 bases, with 16 bases separating them. Per germline, CDR1 SEHNR and CDR2 FQNEAQ (reference sequence). The CDR3 loop is CASSSHLGGSSPLHF. The CDR3 region has the DNA TGTGCCAGCAGCTCTCACCTGGGGGGGAGTTCACCCCTCCACTTT.

The chain is built from TRBV11-2 and TRBJ2-7; no clear D gene. The CDR3 runs 14 residues. V dropped 3 bases and J dropped 5 bases, with 14 bases sitting between them. CDR1 and CDR2 (germline): SGHAT, FQNNGV. The DNA for the CDR3 is TGTGCCAGCAGCTTCGCTCTAGGTGGCGACGAGCAGTACTTC. It codes for CASSFALGGDEQYF.

The chain employs TRBV2 and TRBJ2-3; tentatively, D is TRBD2 (6 bases). CDR3 length: 16 amino acids. V lost 5 bases, J lost 0 bases, and 15 bases lay in between. From germline, CDR1 is SNHLY and CDR2 FYNNEI. The CDR3 region is CASSPQGLASTDTQYF. CDR3 sequence (DNA): TGTGCCAGCAGTCCGCAGGGACTGGCTAGCACAGATACGCAGTATTTT.

The rearrangement uses TRBV28 and TRBJ1-5; 9 nucleotides align to TRBD1. Trimming cost V 7 bases and J 3 bases; bases outside gene matches: 7. Germline V gene lookup returns CDR1 MDHEN and CDR2 SYDVKM. The CDR3 consists of 15 residues. CDR3 loop: CASTWTGADNQPQHF. CDR3 DNA sequence: TGTGCCAGCACCTGGACAGGGGCCGACAATCAGCCCCAGCATTTT.